This T cell receptor (beta chain) was captured by sequencing in a study of blood T cell repertoires in COVID-19. Background on the study: The origin of the acute and convalescent COVID-19 samples was the United States, Italy and Spain.

Profiled with immunoSEQ multiplex PCR; TCRdb holds only in-frame clones, not every one. The sample lists roughly 200,000 clones; approximately 90% were seen once. The study counted Cohort 3 donors as recovered given two negative PCRs, clearance, or symptom resolution. This clone was counted a few times. The CDR3 loop spans 15 amino acids. The V and J ends lost 4 bases and 4 bases respectively, with 13 bases between them. The germline CDR1 and CDR2 sequences are SGHTA and FQGNSA. The TCR was taken from a woman between 25 and 40 years old who had recovered from COVID-19. This chain uses TRBV7-2 with TRBJ1-4, with D possibly TRBD1 on 5 matching bases. The sequenced sample consisted of PBMCs or T cells enriched from blood (not recorded which). CDR3 coding DNA: TGTGCCAGCAGCTCCCGACAGTTTTTTAATGAAAAACTGTTTTTT. It is translated as CASSSRQFFNEKLFF.